This T cell receptor (beta chain) was profiled in a study of identical twins. Study-level results: In beta out-of-frame sequences, the excess sharing between twins was weaker.

In regard to this clonotype: As yet, its antigen is unknown.

V was pared by 5 bases and J by 2 bases, with 16 bases between. The CDR3 length is 15 residues. Germline lookup yields CDR1 SEHNR and CDR2 FQNEAQ (reference sequence). MiXCR, run by TCRdb on the 5' RACE reads, gives a single entry per CDR3 protein. The sample yields about 200,000 distinct CDR3 sequences, around 6.5% seen once. The data were also submitted as part of a second study, on T cells expressing NK-cell markers.

The chain has TRBV7-9 and TRBJ2-7; D is possibly TRBD2 (6 bases). Specimen: CD8+ T cells sorted from blood. This sequence originates from a woman between 18 and 29 years old in good health. Written as DNA, the CDR3 is TGTGCCAGCAGCCAGGGAGGACTCGCAACCTACGAGCAGTACTTC. Translating gives CASSQGGLATYEQYF.